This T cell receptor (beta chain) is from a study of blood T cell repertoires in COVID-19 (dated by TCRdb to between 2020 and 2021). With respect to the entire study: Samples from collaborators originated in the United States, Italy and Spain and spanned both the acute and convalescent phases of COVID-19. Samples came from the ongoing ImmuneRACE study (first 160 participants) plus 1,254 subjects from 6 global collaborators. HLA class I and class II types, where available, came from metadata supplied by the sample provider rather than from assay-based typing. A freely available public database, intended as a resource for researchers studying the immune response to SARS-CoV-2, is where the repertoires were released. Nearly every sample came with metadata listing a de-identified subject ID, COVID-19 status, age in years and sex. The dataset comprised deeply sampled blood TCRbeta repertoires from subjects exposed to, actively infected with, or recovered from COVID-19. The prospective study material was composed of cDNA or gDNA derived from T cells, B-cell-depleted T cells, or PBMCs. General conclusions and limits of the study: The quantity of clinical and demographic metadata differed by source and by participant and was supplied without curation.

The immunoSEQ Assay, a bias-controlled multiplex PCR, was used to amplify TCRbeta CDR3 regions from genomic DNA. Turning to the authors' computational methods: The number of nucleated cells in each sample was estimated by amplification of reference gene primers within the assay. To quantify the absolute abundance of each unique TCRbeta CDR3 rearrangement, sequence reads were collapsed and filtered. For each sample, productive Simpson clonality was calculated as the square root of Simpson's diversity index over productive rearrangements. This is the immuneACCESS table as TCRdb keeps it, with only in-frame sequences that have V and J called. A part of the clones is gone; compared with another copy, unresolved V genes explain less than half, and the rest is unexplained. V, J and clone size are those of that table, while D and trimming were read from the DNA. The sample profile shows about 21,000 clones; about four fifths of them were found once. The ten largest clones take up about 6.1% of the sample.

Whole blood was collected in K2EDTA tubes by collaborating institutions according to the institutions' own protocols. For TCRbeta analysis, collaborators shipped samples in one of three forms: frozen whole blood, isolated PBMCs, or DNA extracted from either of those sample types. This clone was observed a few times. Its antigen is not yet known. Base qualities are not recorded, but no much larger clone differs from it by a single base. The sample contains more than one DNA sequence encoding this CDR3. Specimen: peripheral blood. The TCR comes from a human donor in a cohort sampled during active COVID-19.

The DNA is as follows: TGTGCCAGCAGGGTAGCGGGAGGAATCGACGAGCAGTACTTC. Its translation is CASRVAGGIDEQYF. The chain is assembled from TRBV7-9 and TRBJ2-7, with 10 bases in between that match TRBD2. From a lookup of the germline V gene (reference sequence), CDR1 and CDR2 are SEHNR and FQNEAQ. The cysteine opens and the phenylalanine closes a CDR3 of 14 amino acids. This entry keeps only the CDR3 DNA: 42 bases, framed from base 1. The V end gives up 6 bases and the J end 5 bases, leaving 7 bases in the junction not matched to a gene.